This T cell receptor (beta chain) was sequenced during a study of T-cell memory formation after mild COVID-19. Study-level results: Certain responding clones were present in pre-infection memory, suggesting participation of cross-reactive memory. Clones that contracted clustered mainly in CM and EM if CD4+ and in EMRA if CD8+.

cDNA libraries for TCR alpha and TCR beta, carrying sample barcodes and UMIs, came from 5'RACE with constant-segment primers. A single record per CDR3 protein comes from TCRdb applying MiXCR to the 5' RACE reads. This table has about 620,000 distinct CDR3 sequences, about 20% appearing once. This CDR3 is built from 16 residues. V gave up 6 bases and J gave up 1 base; unmatched junction bases: 3. Germline-derived CDR1 and CDR2 are MNHEY and SVGEGT. On this clonotype itself: Its specificity is unknown.

The clonotype comes from an adult woman who had mild COVID-19 (a few samples of this study predate the infection). Cell type and time point are not known. Sequencing was performed on PBMCs or a T cell subset sorted from them (not recorded which). This chain links TRBV6-2 or TRBV6-3 with TRBJ2-6; 10 bases agree with TRBD1. CDR3 amino acids: CASRGQGLSGANVLTF. CDR3 nucleotide sequence: TGTGCCAGCAGGGGACAGGGGTTATCTGGGGCCAACGTCCTGACTTTC.